These 15 T cell receptor beta chains share one sample of origin, sequenced in a study of CD8 T cells in Susac syndrome. Reverse transcription of roughly 0.45 to 1 ug RNA was carried out with random hexamers. A single record per CDR3 protein comes from TCRdb applying MiXCR to the immunoSEQ multiplex PCR reads. The sample lists about 120,000 distinct CDR3 sequences; approximately 91% were seen once. Sequenced: CD4+ T cells from PBMCs. The receptors were sampled from a human donor in good health.

The CDR3, as DNA: TGTGCCAGCAGCCTCAGTGTCGAGACGGCGTATAGCAATCAGCCCCAGCATTTT. Protein: CASSLSVETAYSNQPQHF. The J gene is TRBJ1-5, the V gene TRBV7-2; no firm D call. The germline V gene has CDR1 SGHTA and CDR2 FQGNSA. This CDR3 contains 18 residues. With 5 bases removed from V and 0 bases from J, the gap between germline ends came to 20 bases.

The genes are TRBV30 and TRBJ1-5; 12 positions match TRBD1. After removal of 1 base from V and 5 bases from J, the junction contained 3 bases not matched to a gene. Germline CDR1 is GTSNPN and CDR2 is SVGIG (reference sequence). This CDR3 has 15 amino acids. The CDR3 loop reads CAWSAGTGGDQPQHF. CDR3 sequence (DNA): TGTGCCTGGAGTGCGGGGACAGGGGGCGATCAGCCCCAGCATTTT.

V gene TRBV7-6 combines with J gene TRBJ2-7; a possible D gene is TRBD1 (6 bases). The V gene lost 0 bases and the J gene lost 5 bases, with 14 bases spanning the gap. Germline V gene data show CDR1 as SGHVS and CDR2 as FNYEAQ. This CDR3 has 15 residues. The CDR3 loop is CASSLAVQGFHEQYF. As DNA, the CDR3 is TGTGCCAGCAGCTTAGCGGTGCAGGGGTTCCACGAGCAGTACTTC.

This chain links TRBV18 with TRBJ1-1; 10 bases match TRBD1. The CDR3 consists of 16 residues. After removal of 6 bases from V and 0 bases from J, the junction contained 7 bases not matched to a gene. Germline V gene lookup returns CDR1 KGHSH and CDR2 LQKENI. CDR3 nucleotides: TGTGCCAGCTCCCCCTTGGGACAGGGGATGAACACTGAAGCTTTCTTT. Its translation is CASSPLGQGMNTEAFF.

The chain carries TRBV14 and TRBJ1-6, with D unclear. Between the trimmed V and J ends, which lost 1 base and 10 bases, there was a span of 14 bases. This CDR3 region has 15 residues. Germline V gives CDR1 SGHDN, CDR2 FVKESK. CDR3 sequence reads: CASSQGTTRASPLHF. CDR3 DNA sequence: TGTGCCAGCAGCCAAGGGACCACACGTGCCTCACCCCTCCACTTT. The full variable domain, its missing parts supplied by reference TRBV14 and TRBJ1-6, is EAGVTQFPSHSVIEKGQTVTLRCDPISGHDNLYWYRRVMGKEIKFLLHFVKESKQDESGMPNNRFLAERTGGTYSTLKVQPAELEDSGVYFCASSQGTTRASPLHFGNGTRLTVT.

The V call is TRBV7-3, the J call TRBJ2-5; D unclear. The CDR3 spans 14 residues. In germline, CDR1 is SGHTA, CDR2 FQGTGA. V gave up 2 bases and J gave up 4 bases, with 11 bases separating them. The CDR3 reads CASSLGSLSETQYF. The DNA of the CDR3 is TGTGCCAGCAGCTTAGGATCTCTCTCAGAGACCCAGTACTTC.

The V call is TRBV12-3 or TRBV12-4, the J call TRBJ1-2; a weak D match, TRBD1 (5 bases). There are 12 residues in the CDR3. V was trimmed by 6 bases and J by 8 bases, leaving 13 bases between them. Here the CDR3 DNA reads TGTGCCAGCAGCCCAGGGTTATGGGGCTACACCTTC. Translation: CASSPGLWGYTF.

CDR3 sequence: CSARPPPGAETQYF. The CDR3 region has the DNA TGCAGTGCGCGGCCCCCGCCGGGTGCAGAGACCCAGTACTTC. This sequence joins TRBV20-1 and TRBJ2-5; D remains ambiguous. The CDR3 sequence is 14 residues long. Germline V gene data show CDR1 as DFQATT and CDR2 as SNEGSKA (reference sequence). Trimming removed 6 bases from V and 4 bases from J, with 18 bases in between.

The rearrangement joins TRBV19 to TRBJ2-1; D gene uncertain. The CDR3 consists of 16 residues. Trimming cost V 5 bases and J 8 bases, with 22 bases left between them. Germline CDR1 and CDR2: LNHDA and SQIVND (reference sequence). The CDR3 DNA follows: TGTGCCAGTAGTGCACGTCGGGCCAGAGGATCGGATGAGCAGTTCTTC. Encoded protein: CASSARRARGSDEQFF. The whole variable domain, filled in from reference TRBV19 and TRBJ2-1, reads DGGITQSPKYLFRKEGQNVTLSCEQNLNHDAMYWYRQDPGQGLRLIYYSQIVNDFQKGDIAEGYSVSREKKESFPLTVTSAQKNPTAFYLCASSARRARGSDEQFFGPGTRLTVL.

The chain links TRBV7-9 to TRBJ1-3; no firm D call. V was trimmed by 0 bases and J by 1 base, leaving 4 bases between them. The CDR3 has 14 amino acids. Germline V gene sequence: CDR1 SEHNR, CDR2 FQNEAQ (reference sequence). CDR3 DNA sequence: TGTGCCAGCAGCTTAGCCGGTTCTGGAAACACCATATATTTT. Its translation: CASSLAGSGNTIYF. The full variable domain, rest sourced from reference TRBV7-9 and TRBJ1-3, is DTGVSQNPRHKITKRGQNVTFRCDPISEHNRLYWYRQTLGQGPEFLTYFQNEAQLEKSRLLSDRFSAERPKGSFSTLEIQRTEQGDSAMYLCASSLAGSGNTIYFGEGSWLTVV.

V is TRBV2 and J is TRBJ2-5; D call uncertain. The V end was cut by 4 bases, the J end by 3 bases, with 9 bases between. CDR1 and CDR2 (germline): SNHLY, FYNNEI. CDR3 length equals 13 residues. The CDR3 nucleotides read TGTGCCAGCAGTGTGGTAGGGAAAGAGACCCAGTACTTC. This gives the protein CASSVVGKETQYF.

The V gene is TRBV27, the J gene TRBJ1-5; TRBD1 might be the D (5 bases). The CDR3 has 16 amino acids. Germline V lookup: CDR1 MNHEY, CDR2 SMNVEV (reference sequence). With 4 bases removed from V and 0 bases from J, the gap between germline ends came to 13 bases. The CDR3 bases are TGTGCCAGCAGTTCCTTGACAGATTATAGCAATCAGCCCCAGCATTTT. The encoded protein is CASSSLTDYSNQPQHF.

The rearrangement uses TRBV5-6 and TRBJ1-5; no clear D gene. The V end lost 2 bases, the J end lost 11 bases, and 14 bases lay between the germline ends. CDR3 size: 13 residues. Per germline, CDR1 SGHDT and CDR2 YYEEEE. The CDR3 region is CASSFSTRGAQHF. The CDR3 DNA reads TGTGCCAGCAGCTTTTCGACCCGGGGAGCCCAGCATTTT.

V is TRBV20-1 and J is TRBJ1-4; D is perhaps TRBD1 (5 bases). CDR1 DFQATT and CDR2 SNEGSKA come from the germline V gene (reference sequence). The CDR3 contains 13 residues. The ends were cut back, 5 bases at V and 8 bases at J, with 15 bases in the middle. CDR3 residues: CSAQSQGGEKLFF. The CDR3 bases are TGCAGTGCTCAGAGTCAGGGAGGCGAAAAACTGTTTTTT.

The V and J genes are TRBV10-3 and TRBJ2-7; 7 positions agree with TRBD1. The CDR3 consists of 16 residues. The ends lost 4 bases at V and 0 bases at J; junction bases unmatched: 9. In germline, CDR1 is ENHRY, CDR2 SYGVKD. For the CDR3, the DNA is TGTGCCATCAGTGCCTCCGGGACAGCGACCTCCTACGAGCAGTACTTC. It codes for CAISASGTATSYEQYF.